A selection of T cell receptor beta chains follows, all from one sample in a study of regulatory T cells. Generated by immunoSEQ multiplex PCR, the TCRdb table keeps only in-frame clones and is missing some. The table lists about 2,100 clones, about 66% of them singletons. The sequencing input was CD8+ T cells sorted from blood. The receptors derive from a person in their twenties or thirties with CD3G deficiency. CDR3s include the opening cysteine and the closing phenylalanine or tryptophan. The order of the fields is D gene, V gene, J gene, CDR3 protein. The D gene is left open where the match is weak.

d_gene: -; v_gene: TRBV19; j_gene: TRBJ2-1; CDR3aa: CASSRRDQGSYNEQFF
d_gene: -; v_gene: TRBV28; j_gene: TRBJ1-2; CDR3aa: CASRAAYYGYTF
d_gene: TRBD2; v_gene: TRBV7-9; j_gene: TRBJ2-7; CDR3aa: CASSSTSGGGSEQYF
d_gene: TRBD2; v_gene: TRBV7-9; j_gene: TRBJ2-1; CDR3aa: CASSLDVSSGGAVGQFF
d_gene: -; v_gene: TRBV7-9; j_gene: TRBJ2-5; CDR3aa: CASSLGTEETQYF
d_gene: -; v_gene: TRBV9; j_gene: TRBJ1-1; CDR3aa: CASSVSGDTEAFF
d_gene: TRBD1; v_gene: TRBV7-6; j_gene: TRBJ2-3; CDR3aa: CASSPDRGGVTDTQYF
d_gene: -; v_gene: TRBV28; j_gene: TRBJ2-1; CDR3aa: CASSLGPGYNEQFF
d_gene: -; v_gene: TRBV6-1; j_gene: TRBJ1-2; CDR3aa: CASSLTESYGYTF
d_gene: TRBD2; v_gene: TRBV7-9; j_gene: TRBJ2-1; CDR3aa: CASSLVAGGSYNEQFF
d_gene: TRBD2; v_gene: TRBV28; j_gene: TRBJ2-7; CDR3aa: CASSLSYSGGPTYEQYF
d_gene: -; v_gene: TRBV19; j_gene: TRBJ1-5; CDR3aa: CAISPRGIQHF
d_gene: TRBD1; v_gene: TRBV28; j_gene: TRBJ1-5; CDR3aa: CASSPTGGHQPQHF
d_gene: -; v_gene: TRBV19; j_gene: TRBJ2-3; CDR3aa: CASSSRDSDTQYF
d_gene: -; v_gene: TRBV4-3; j_gene: TRBJ1-2; CDR3aa: CASSQDHGTLDGYTF
d_gene: -; v_gene: TRBV7-9; j_gene: TRBJ1-2; CDR3aa: CASSLARSETGSYGYTF
d_gene: TRBD1; v_gene: TRBV19; j_gene: TRBJ1-1; CDR3aa: CASRSLETGENTEAFF
d_gene: TRBD1; v_gene: TRBV7-2; j_gene: TRBJ1-1; CDR3aa: CASSLGRTGETEAFF
d_gene: -; v_gene: TRBV5-1; j_gene: TRBJ1-1; CDR3aa: CASSLAKGTEAFF
d_gene: -; v_gene: TRBV10-3; j_gene: TRBJ1-1; CDR3aa: CAISDNGEAFF
d_gene: TRBD2; v_gene: TRBV7-9; j_gene: TRBJ2-1; CDR3aa: CASSSSDIGGRIDNEQFF
d_gene: -; v_gene: TRBV7-3; j_gene: TRBJ2-3; CDR3aa: CASSQWTVGGADTQYF
d_gene: -; v_gene: TRBV6-1; j_gene: TRBJ2-7; CDR3aa: CASSEGRMDSYEQYF
d_gene: TRBD2; v_gene: TRBV7-8; j_gene: TRBJ2-1; CDR3aa: CASSTGTTYNEQFF
d_gene: TRBD2; v_gene: TRBV27; j_gene: TRBJ2-1; CDR3aa: CASSSTSGLPNEQFF
d_gene: TRBD2; v_gene: TRBV28; j_gene: TRBJ2-2; CDR3aa: CATSRGGPGELFF
d_gene: -; v_gene: TRBV27; j_gene: TRBJ2-1; CDR3aa: CASSPELTTYNEQFF
d_gene: -; v_gene: TRBV11-2; j_gene: TRBJ1-3; CDR3aa: CASSLLGDTIYF
d_gene: -; v_gene: TRBV10-2; j_gene: TRBJ1-1; CDR3aa: CASLGTEAFF
d_gene: TRBD2; v_gene: TRBV28; j_gene: TRBJ2-3; CDR3aa: CASSWGHSGGAPDTQYF
d_gene: TRBD2; v_gene: TRBV14; j_gene: TRBJ2-3; CDR3aa: CASSPTSGTDTQYF
d_gene: TRBD2; v_gene: TRBV7-9; j_gene: TRBJ2-1; CDR3aa: CASSSQTGLADDNEQFF
d_gene: -; v_gene: TRBV21-1; j_gene: TRBJ2-5; CDR3aa: CASSKEQGQETQYF
d_gene: -; v_gene: TRBV6-9; j_gene: TRBJ1-6; CDR3aa: CASPPVSRGDSPLHF
d_gene: TRBD1; v_gene: TRBV28; j_gene: TRBJ2-1; CDR3aa: CASSLTGALYNEQFF
d_gene: TRBD1; v_gene: TRBV7-2; j_gene: TRBJ1-5; CDR3aa: CASSWGQGSNQPQHF
d_gene: -; v_gene: TRBV6-1; j_gene: TRBJ2-7; CDR3aa: CASSGQVGHEQYF
d_gene: -; v_gene: TRBV10-2; j_gene: TRBJ1-6; CDR3aa: CASSEGGGSPLHF
d_gene: -; v_gene: TRBV28; j_gene: TRBJ2-5; CDR3aa: CASRGVGETQYF
d_gene: TRBD1; v_gene: TRBV30; j_gene: TRBJ1-3; CDR3aa: CAWTSTGGYGGNTIYF
d_gene: -; v_gene: TRBV6-1; j_gene: TRBJ1-1; CDR3aa: CASRGWEVPGTEAFF
d_gene: -; v_gene: TRBV11-2; j_gene: TRBJ2-3; CDR3aa: CASSLDWAGDTQYF
d_gene: -; v_gene: TRBV5-1; j_gene: TRBJ2-1; CDR3aa: CASSLAGRGYEQFF
d_gene: -; v_gene: TRBV7-8; j_gene: TRBJ1-1; CDR3aa: CASSPPRTEAFF
d_gene: -; v_gene: TRBV19; j_gene: TRBJ2-1; CDR3aa: CASSIGGSGSEEQFF
d_gene: -; v_gene: TRBV28; j_gene: TRBJ1-5; CDR3aa: CASSRPGHQPQHF
d_gene: -; v_gene: TRBV19; j_gene: TRBJ2-3; CDR3aa: CASSTRLADTQYF
d_gene: -; v_gene: TRBV6-6; j_gene: TRBJ2-7; CDR3aa: CASSYGQGFAEQYF
d_gene: -; v_gene: TRBV6-1; j_gene: TRBJ1-5; CDR3aa: CASKTGVQPQHF
d_gene: TRBD2; v_gene: TRBV28; j_gene: TRBJ2-7; CDR3aa: CASSTSGPYEQYF
d_gene: -; v_gene: TRBV27; j_gene: TRBJ2-6; CDR3aa: CASSPSSGANVLTF
d_gene: -; v_gene: TRBV1; j_gene: TRBJ1-2; CDR3aa: CTSSIVRKTYGYTF
d_gene: -; v_gene: TRBV7-9; j_gene: TRBJ2-5; CDR3aa: CASSWAGQETQYF
d_gene: TRBD1; v_gene: TRBV19; j_gene: TRBJ1-2; CDR3aa: CASSETGGLHYGYTF
d_gene: -; v_gene: TRBV19; j_gene: TRBJ1-1; CDR3aa: CASSIRRNTEAFF